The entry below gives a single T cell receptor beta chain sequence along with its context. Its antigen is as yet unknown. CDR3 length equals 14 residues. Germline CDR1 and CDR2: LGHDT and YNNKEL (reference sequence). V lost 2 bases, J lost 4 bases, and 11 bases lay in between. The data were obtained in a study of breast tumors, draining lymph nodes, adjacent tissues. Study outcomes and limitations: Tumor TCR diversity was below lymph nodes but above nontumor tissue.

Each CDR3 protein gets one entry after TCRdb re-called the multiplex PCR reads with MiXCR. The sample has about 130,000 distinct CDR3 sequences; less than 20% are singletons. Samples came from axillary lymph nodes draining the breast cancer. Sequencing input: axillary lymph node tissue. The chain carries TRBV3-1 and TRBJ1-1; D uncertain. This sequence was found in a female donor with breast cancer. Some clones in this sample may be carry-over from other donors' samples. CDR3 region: CASSQLGGGTEAFF. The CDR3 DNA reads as TGTGCCAGCAGCCAATTGGGAGGAGGCACTGAAGCTTTCTTT.